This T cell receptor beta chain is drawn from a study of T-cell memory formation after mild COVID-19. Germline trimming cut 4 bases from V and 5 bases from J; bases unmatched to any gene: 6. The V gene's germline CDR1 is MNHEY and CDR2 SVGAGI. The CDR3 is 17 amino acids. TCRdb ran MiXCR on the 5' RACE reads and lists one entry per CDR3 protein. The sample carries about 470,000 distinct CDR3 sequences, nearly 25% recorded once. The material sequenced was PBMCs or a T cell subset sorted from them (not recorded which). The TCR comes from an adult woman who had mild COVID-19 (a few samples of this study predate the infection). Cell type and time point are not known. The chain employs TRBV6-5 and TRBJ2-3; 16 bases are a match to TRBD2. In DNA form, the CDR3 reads TGTGCCAGCAGTTCGGGACTAGCGGGAGGGCCCGTAGATACGCAGTATTTT. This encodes CASSSGLAGGPVDTQYF.